The rows below give T cell receptor beta chains drawn from one sample of a study of T cells in Graves' hyperthyroidism and ophthalmopathy. Each CDR3 protein gets one entry after TCRdb re-called the multiplex PCR reads with MiXCR. This table has more than 500,000 distinct CDR3 sequences, roughly a sixth appearing once. Sequences were obtained from blood. The origin of the receptors is a woman in her twenties or thirties with Graves' ophthalmopathy. Each CDR3 is given with its conserved first and last residue. Fields, in order: D gene, J gene, V gene, CDR3 length, clone size, CDR3 protein, CDR3 DNA. The D gene is left open where the match is weak. Clone sizes are given selectively: once, few, many, or a class where the clone is expanded.

NA,TRBJ2-1,TRBV2,14,many,CASSEDSGGNEQFF,TGTGCCAGCAGTGAGGATTCGGGCGGGAATGAGCAGTTCTTC
NA,TRBJ1-1,TRBV28,15,NA,CASSLSVILNTEAFF,TGTGCCAGCAGTTTATCTGTCATCTTGAACACTGAAGCTTTCTTT
NA,TRBJ1-3,TRBV7-9,13,few,CASSWGAGNTIYF,TGTGCCAGCAGCTGGGGGGCTGGAAACACCATATATTTT
NA,TRBJ2-7,TRBV5-6,13,many,CASSLTGRNEQYF,TGTGCCAGCAGCCTGACAGGGAGGAACGAGCAGTACTTC
TRBD1,TRBJ1-2,TRBV7-6,15,many,CASSLDSGGSYGYTF,TGTGCCAGCAGCTTAGATTCAGGGGGCAGCTATGGCTACACCTTC
NA,TRBJ1-6,TRBV27,14,many,CASSSRVLDSPLHF,TGTGCCAGCAGTTCCAGGGTTCTCGATTCACCCCTCCACTTT
TRBD2,TRBJ2-1,TRBV30,12,many,CAWRLAGPEQFF,TGTGCCTGGAGGTTAGCGGGACCTGAGCAGTTCTTC
NA,TRBJ2-5,TRBV7-2,18,many,CASSLFIGGNGIEQTQYF,TGTGCCAGCAGCTTATTCATCGGCGGGAATGGTATTGAACAGACCCAGTACTTC
NA,TRBJ1-2,TRBV29-1,13,few,CSVEDLNSHGYTF,TGCAGCGTTGAAGATTTGAACAGCCATGGCTACACCTTC
NA,TRBJ1-1,TRBV7-2,14,many,CASSLGKANTEAFF,TGTGCCAGCAGCTTAGGTAAAGCGAACACTGAAGCTTTCTTT
TRBD2,TRBJ2-3,TRBV5-4,15,NA,CASRSTSGSLDTQYF,TGTGCCAGCAGATCGACTAGCGGGAGTCTAGATACGCAGTATTTT
NA,TRBJ2-1,TRBV5-1,15,NA,CASSPDPGTYNEQFF,TGCGCCAGCAGCCCGGACCCCGGGACTTACAATGAGCAGTTCTTC
TRBD1,TRBJ1-2,TRBV28,15,few,CASSSTGGRDYGYTF,TGTGCCAGCAGTTCGACAGGGGGCAGGGACTATGGCTACACCTTC